The present entry profiles one TCR beta chain with its context. This entry is derived from a study of monozygotic twins with inflammatory bowel disease. This CDR3 spans 16 amino acids. TCRdb reprocessed the 5' RACE reads and keeps a single row for each CDR3 protein, giving no DNA. The listing records around 450,000 distinct CDR3 sequences. The source is a human donor with ulcerative colitis or Crohn's disease, or a healthy co-twin of an affected twin (not recorded which). Sequencing input: blood. The chain joins TRBV12-3 or TRBV12-4 to TRBJ1-5; TCRdb returns TRBD1, unconfirmable since there is no DNA. The CDR3 sequence: CASSTGGRIRGQPQHF.